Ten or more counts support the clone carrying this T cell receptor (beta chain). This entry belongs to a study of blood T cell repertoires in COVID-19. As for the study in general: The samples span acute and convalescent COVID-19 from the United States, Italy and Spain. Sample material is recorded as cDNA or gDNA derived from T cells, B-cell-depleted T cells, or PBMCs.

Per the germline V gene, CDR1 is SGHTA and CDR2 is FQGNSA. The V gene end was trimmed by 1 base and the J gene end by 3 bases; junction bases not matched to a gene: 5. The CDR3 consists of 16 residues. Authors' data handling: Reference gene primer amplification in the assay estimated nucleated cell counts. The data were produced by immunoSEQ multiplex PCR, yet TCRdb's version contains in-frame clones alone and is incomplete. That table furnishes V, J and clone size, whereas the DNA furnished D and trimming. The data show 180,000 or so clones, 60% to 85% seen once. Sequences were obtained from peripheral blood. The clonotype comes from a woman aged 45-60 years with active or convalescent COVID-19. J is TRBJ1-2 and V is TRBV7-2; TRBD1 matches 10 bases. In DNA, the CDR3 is TGTGCCAGCAGCTTAGGGGGACAGGGGAAGGACTATGGCTACACCTTC. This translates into CASSLGGQGKDYGYTF.